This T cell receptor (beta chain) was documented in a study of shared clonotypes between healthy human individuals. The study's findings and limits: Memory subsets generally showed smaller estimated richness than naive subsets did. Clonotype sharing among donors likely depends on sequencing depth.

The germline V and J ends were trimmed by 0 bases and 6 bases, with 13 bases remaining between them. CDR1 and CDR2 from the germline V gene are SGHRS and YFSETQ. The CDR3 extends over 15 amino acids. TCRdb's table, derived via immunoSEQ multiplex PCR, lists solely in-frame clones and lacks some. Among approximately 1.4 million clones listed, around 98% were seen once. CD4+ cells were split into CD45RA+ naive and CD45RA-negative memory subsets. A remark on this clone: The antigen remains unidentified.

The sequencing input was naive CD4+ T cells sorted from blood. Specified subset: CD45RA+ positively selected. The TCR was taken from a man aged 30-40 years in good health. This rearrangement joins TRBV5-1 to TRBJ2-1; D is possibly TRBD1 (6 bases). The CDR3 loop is CASSLATGLSNEQFF. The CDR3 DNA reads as TGCGCCAGCAGCTTGGCAACAGGGCTGAGCAATGAGCAGTTCTTC.